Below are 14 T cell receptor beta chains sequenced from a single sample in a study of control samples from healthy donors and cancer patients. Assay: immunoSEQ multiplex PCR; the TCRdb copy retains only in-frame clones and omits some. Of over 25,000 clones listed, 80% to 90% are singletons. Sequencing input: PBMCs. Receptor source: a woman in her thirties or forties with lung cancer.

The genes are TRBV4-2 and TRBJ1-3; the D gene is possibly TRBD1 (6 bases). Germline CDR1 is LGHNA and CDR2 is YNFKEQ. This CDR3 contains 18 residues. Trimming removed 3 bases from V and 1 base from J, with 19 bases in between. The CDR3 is CASSQRRGGAGSGNTIYF. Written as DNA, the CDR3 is TGTGCCAGCAGCCAGCGTAGGGGGGGAGCGGGGTCTGGAAACACCATATATTTT.

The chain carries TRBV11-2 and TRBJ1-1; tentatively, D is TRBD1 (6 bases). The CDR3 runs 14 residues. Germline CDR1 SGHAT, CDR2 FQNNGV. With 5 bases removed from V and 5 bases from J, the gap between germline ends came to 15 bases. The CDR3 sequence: CASSEPTGRTEAFF. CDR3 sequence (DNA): TGTGCCAGCAGCGAACCGACAGGTCGAACTGAAGCTTTCTTT.

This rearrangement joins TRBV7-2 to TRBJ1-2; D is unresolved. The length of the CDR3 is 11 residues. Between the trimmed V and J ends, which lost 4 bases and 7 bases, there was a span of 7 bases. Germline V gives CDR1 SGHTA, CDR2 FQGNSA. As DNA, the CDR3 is TGTGCCAGCAGCTCCCCAGGTGGCTACACCTTC. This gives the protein CASSSPGGYTF.

CDR3 loop: CASSLATDIVEAFF. CDR3 sequence (DNA): TGCGCCAGCAGCTTGGCCACGGACATTGTTGAAGCTTTCTTT. The chain links TRBV5-1 to TRBJ1-1; perhaps TRBD1 as D (5 bases). The CDR3 length is 14 residues. The V gene's germline CDR1 is SGHRS and CDR2 YFSETQ. Between the trimmed V and J ends, which lost 0 bases and 7 bases, there was a span of 13 bases.

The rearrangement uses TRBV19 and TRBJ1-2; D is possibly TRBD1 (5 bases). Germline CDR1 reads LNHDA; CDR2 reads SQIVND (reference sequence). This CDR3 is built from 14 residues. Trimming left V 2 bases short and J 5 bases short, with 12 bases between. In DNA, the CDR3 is TGTGCCAGTAGTATAATTGGGCAGGGATATGGCTACACCTTC. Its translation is CASSIIGQGYGYTF.

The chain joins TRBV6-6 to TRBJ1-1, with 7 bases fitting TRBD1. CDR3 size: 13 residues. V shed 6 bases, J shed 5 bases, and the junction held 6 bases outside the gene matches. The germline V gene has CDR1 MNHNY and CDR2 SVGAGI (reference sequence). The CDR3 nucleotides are TGTGCCAGCAGCGAAGACAGGGTTACTGAAGCTTTCTTT. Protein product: CASSEDRVTEAFF.

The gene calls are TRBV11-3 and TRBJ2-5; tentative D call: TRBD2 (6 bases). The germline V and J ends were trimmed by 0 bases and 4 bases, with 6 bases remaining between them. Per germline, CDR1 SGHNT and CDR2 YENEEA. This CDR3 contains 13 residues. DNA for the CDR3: TGTGCCAGCAGCTTAGAGGGGGGAGAGACCCAGTACTTC. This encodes CASSLEGGETQYF.

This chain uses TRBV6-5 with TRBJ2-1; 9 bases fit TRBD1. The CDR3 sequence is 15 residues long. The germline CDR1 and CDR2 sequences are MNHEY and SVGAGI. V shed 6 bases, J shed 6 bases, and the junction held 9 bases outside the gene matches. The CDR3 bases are TGTGCCAGCAGCCCCGGGACAGGGAGGTCCAATGAGCAGTTCTTC. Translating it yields CASSPGTGRSNEQFF.

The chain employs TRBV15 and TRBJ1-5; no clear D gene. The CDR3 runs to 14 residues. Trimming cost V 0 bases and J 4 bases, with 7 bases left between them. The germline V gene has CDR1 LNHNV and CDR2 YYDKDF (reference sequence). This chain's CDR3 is CATSRDPGNQPQHF. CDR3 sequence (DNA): TGTGCCACCAGCAGAGATCCGGGGAATCAGCCCCAGCATTTT.

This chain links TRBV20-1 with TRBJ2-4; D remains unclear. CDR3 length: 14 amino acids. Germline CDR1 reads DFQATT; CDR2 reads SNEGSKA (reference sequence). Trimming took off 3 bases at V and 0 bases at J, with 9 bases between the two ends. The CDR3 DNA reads TGCAGTGCTAGTGACATCCTAGCCAAAAACATTCAGTACTTC. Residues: CSASDILAKNIQYF.

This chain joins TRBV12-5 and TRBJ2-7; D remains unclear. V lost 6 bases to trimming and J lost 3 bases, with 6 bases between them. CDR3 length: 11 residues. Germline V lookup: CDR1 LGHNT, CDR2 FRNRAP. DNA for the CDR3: TGTGCTAGTGGCCTCCTCTACGAGCAGTACTTC. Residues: CASGLLYEQYF.

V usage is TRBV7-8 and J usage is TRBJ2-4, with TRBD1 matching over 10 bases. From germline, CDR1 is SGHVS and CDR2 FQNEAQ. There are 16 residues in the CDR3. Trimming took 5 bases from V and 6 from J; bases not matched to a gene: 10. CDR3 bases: TGTGCCAGCAGCCCCGGGACAGGGGCAAGGGGAAACATTCAGTACTTC. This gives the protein CASSPGTGARGNIQYF. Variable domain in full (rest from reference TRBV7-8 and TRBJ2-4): GAGVSQSPRYKVAKRGQDVALRCDPISGHVSLFWYQQALGQGPEFLTYFQNEAQLDKSGLPSDRFFAERPEGSVSTLKIQRTQQEDSAVYLCASSPGTGARGNIQYFGAGTRLSVL.

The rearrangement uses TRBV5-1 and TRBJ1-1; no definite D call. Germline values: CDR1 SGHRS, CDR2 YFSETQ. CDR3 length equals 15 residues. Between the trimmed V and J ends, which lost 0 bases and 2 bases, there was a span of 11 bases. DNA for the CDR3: TGCGCCAGCAGCTTGGAGGCGGGCTCCAACACTGAAGCTTTCTTT. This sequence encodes CASSLEAGSNTEAFF. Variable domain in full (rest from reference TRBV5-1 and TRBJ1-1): KAGVTQTPRYLIKTRGQQVTLSCSPISGHRSVSWYQQTPGQGLQFLFEYFSETQRNKGNFPGRFSGRQFSNSRSEMNVSTLELGDSALYLCASSLEAGSNTEAFFGQGTRLTVV.

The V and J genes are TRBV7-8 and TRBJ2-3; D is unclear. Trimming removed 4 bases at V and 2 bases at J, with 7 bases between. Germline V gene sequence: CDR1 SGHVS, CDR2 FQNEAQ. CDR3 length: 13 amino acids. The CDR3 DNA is TGTGCCAGCAGCTCGGACCCCACAGATACGCAGTATTTT. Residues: CASSSDPTDTQYF.